Below are 13 T cell receptor beta chains sequenced from a single sample in a study of shared clonotypes between healthy human individuals (dated by TCRdb to 2020 to 2022). CD8 naive samples consisted of CD45RO-negative cells that were positively selected for CCR7, yielding a CD45RA+CCR7+ population without TemRA cells. Libraries were made using the immunoSEQ multiplex PCR assay. Here the immuneACCESS table is served through TCRdb, limited to in-frame sequences with V and J called. Missing clones are a known gap in these copies; in checked studies unresolved V genes cover under half, and the rest lacks a known reason. The sample records about 2.2 million clones, about 93% of which are singletons. The ten largest clones represent 1.5% to 2% of the sample. What was sequenced was naive CD8+ T cells from PBMCs. The cell subset or site label, read with the paper, signifies: CD45RA+CCR7+. All receptors derive from a man between 18 and 35 years old in good health. Some clones in this sample may be carry-over from other donors' samples.

The genes are TRBV5-6 and TRBJ1-2; the D is unclear. Trimming took off 4 bases at V and 3 bases at J, with 13 bases between the two ends. There are 14 residues in the CDR3. CDR1 and CDR2 (germline): SGHDT, YYEEEE. CDR3 coding DNA: TGTGCCAGCAGCGGATCAGAGTCTTACTATGGCTACACCTTC. It is translated as CASSGSESYYGYTF.

The chain recombines TRBV30 with TRBJ1-5; D gene uncertain. V lost 3 bases to trimming and J lost 3 bases, with 12 bases between them. Per the germline V gene, CDR1 is GTSNPN and CDR2 is SVGIG (reference sequence). This CDR3 spans 14 amino acids. CDR3 residues: CAWSDGIFNQPQHF. CDR3 coding DNA: TGTGCCTGGAGCGACGGGATTTTCAATCAGCCCCAGCATTTT. Full variable domain (missing parts from reference TRBV30 and TRBJ1-5): SQTIHQWPATLVQPVGSPLSLECTVEGTSNPNLYWYRQAAGRGLQLLFYSVGIGQISSEVPQNLSASRPQDRQFILSSKKLLLSDSGFYLCAWSDGIFNQPQHFGDGTRLSIL.

This rearrangement joins TRBV30 to TRBJ2-3; D call uncertain. V shed 0 bases and J shed 6 bases, with 13 bases lying between them. Germline CDR1 and CDR2: GTSNPN and SVGIG (reference sequence). This CDR3 spans 14 amino acids. The CDR3 DNA reads as TGTGCCTGGAGTGTTGGGATTACAAAGGATACGCAGTATTTT. This codes for CAWSVGITKDTQYF.

The chain has TRBV6-1 and TRBJ2-1; D not resolved. The CDR3 spans 13 residues. Germline V gene sequence: CDR1 MNHNS, CDR2 SASEGT. The V gene lost 8 bases and the J gene lost 0 bases, with 8 bases spanning the gap. The CDR3 here is CASGQSSYNEQFF. The CDR3 DNA follows: TGTGCCAGCGGGCAGTCCTCCTACAATGAGCAGTTCTTC.

The gene calls are TRBV7-9 and TRBJ2-1, with TRBD2 matching over 14 bases. Germline CDR1 is SEHNR and CDR2 is FQNEAQ (reference sequence). The CDR3 contains 17 residues. J lost 3 bases, V lost 8 bases, and 9 bases had no gene match. The CDR3 DNA is TGTGCCAGCCAGGGACTAGCGGGGGCCAGGATCTACAATGAGCAGTTCTTC. Translated: CASQGLAGARIYNEQFF.

The chain carries TRBV4-3 and TRBJ1-3, with D hard to call. V dropped 0 bases and J dropped 2 bases, with 17 bases sitting between them. The V gene's germline CDR1 is LGHNA and CDR2 YSLEER. The CDR3 is 18 residues long. The CDR3 sequence: CASSQEVGSHDPGNTIYF. DNA of the CDR3: TGCGCCAGCAGCCAAGAAGTGGGCAGCCACGACCCTGGAAACACCATATATTTT.

The chain employs TRBV7-9 and TRBJ1-1; D gene uncertain. V dropped 0 bases and J dropped 11 bases, with 10 bases sitting between them. The length of the CDR3 is 12 residues. Germline loops: CDR1 SEHNR, CDR2 FQNEAQ (reference sequence). The CDR3 DNA follows: TGTGCCAGCAGCTTAGCAAGGTCGGCGGCTTTCTTT. It yields the protein CASSLARSAAFF.

This rearrangement joins TRBV4-3 to TRBJ1-5, with D possibly being TRBD1 (5 bases). Trimming shortened V by 4 bases and J by 5 bases, and 18 bases separated the two germline ends. Looked up from germline, CDR1 is LGHNA and CDR2 is YSLEER. The CDR3 has 16 residues. CDR3 coding DNA: TGCGCCAGCAGCCGCCTCTTTGGGGGGGGGTATCAGCCCCAGCATTTT. Protein: CASSRLFGGGYQPQHF.

The J gene is TRBJ2-5, the V gene TRBV4-1; TRBD2 agrees at 8 bases. V dropped 4 bases and J dropped 6; count of bases not matched to a gene: 10. The length of the CDR3 is 15 residues. CDR1 MGHRA and CDR2 YSYEKL come from the germline V gene. The CDR3 here is CASSLTRGGQKTQYF. In DNA, the CDR3 is TGCGCCAGCAGCCTCACCCGGGGGGGGCAAAAGACCCAGTACTTC.

On this clone: The same CDR3 is also encoded by other DNA sequences in this sample. The chain joins TRBV28 to TRBJ2-5; D gene unclear. This CDR3 contains 12 residues. Trimming removed 1 base from V and 5 bases from J, with 5 bases in between. The germline V gene has CDR1 MDHEN and CDR2 SYDVKM. CDR3 sequence: CASSLSLETQYF. The DNA for the CDR3 is TGTGCCAGCAGTTTATCTCTGGAGACCCAGTACTTC.

The CDR3 DNA reads as TGTGCCATCAGTGATCCAGGGGGAGAGGTCGGCACCAAAAACATTCAGTACTTC. Translating gives CAISDPGGEVGTKNIQYF. The V gene is TRBV10-3, the J gene TRBJ2-4; the match to TRBD1 covers 7 bases. Germline V gives CDR1 ENHRY, CDR2 SYGVKD. CDR3 length equals 18 residues. V lost 3 bases and J lost 2; bases outside the gene matches: 13.

The chain uses TRBV4-3 and TRBJ2-7; maybe TRBD1 (6 bases). V lost 4 bases and J lost 0, with 10 bases in between. Germline V gene sequence: CDR1 LGHNA, CDR2 YSLEER. CDR3 size: 14 residues. The CDR3 sequence: CASSRDIGSYEQYF. CDR3 nucleotides: TGCGCCAGCAGCCGGGACATCGGCTCCTACGAGCAGTACTTC.

The J gene is TRBJ1-6, the V gene TRBV5-1; 10 nucleotides line up with TRBD1. Trimming took 3 bases from V and 7 from J; bases not matched to a gene: 4. The CDR3 covers 15 residues. Germline V gene sequence: CDR1 SGHRS, CDR2 YFSETQ. The CDR3 region has the DNA TGCGCCAGCAGCTGGGACAGGGGCCTCAATTCACCCCTCCACTTT. Encoded protein: CASSWDRGLNSPLHF. The whole variable domain, filled in from reference TRBV5-1 and TRBJ1-6, reads KAGVTQTPRYLIKTRGQQVTLSCSPISGHRSVSWYQQTPGQGLQFLFEYFSETQRNKGNFPGRFSGRQFSNSRSEMNVSTLELGDSALYLCASSWDRGLNSPLHFGNGTRLTVT.